This TCR beta chain originates from a study of blood T cell repertoires in COVID-19. The CDR3 consists of 14 residues. From germline, CDR1 is SNHLY and CDR2 FYNNEI. Trimming cost V 5 bases and J 7 bases; bases outside gene matches: 7. Only in-frame clones appear in the TCRdb table, and some are missing; sequencing was by immunoSEQ multiplex PCR. The data hold approximately 250,000 clones, with approximately 89% observed a single time. The TCR sequence derives from a woman in her 40s with acute COVID-19. The J gene is TRBJ1-4, the V gene TRBV2; TRBD1 aligns across 7 bases. Material for sequencing was PBMCs or T cells enriched from blood (not recorded which). The DNA of the CDR3 is TGTGCCAGCAGTCAGACAGGGTTAACTGAAAAACTGTTTTTT. Translation gives CASSQTGLTEKLFF.